Presented here are 14 T cell receptor beta chains from one specimen sequenced in a study of T cells in Graves' hyperthyroidism and ophthalmopathy. RNA transcripts yielded amplified TCR beta CDR3 regions. The HTBI primer set was used in a first-round RT-PCR of the TCR CDR3. TCRdb used MiXCR to reprocess the multiplex PCR reads, holding one entry per CDR3 protein. The data contain some 600,000 distinct CDR3 sequences, approximately 14% of them seen just once; the ten biggest clones take up under 7%. The sample was blood. These receptors were taken from a woman under 40 with Graves' hyperthyroidism that later progressed to Graves' ophthalmopathy.

This clonotype was seen a few times. The chain has TRBV19 and TRBJ2-7; tentative D call: TRBD1 (6 bases). Between the trimmed V and J ends, which lost 2 bases and 4 bases, there was a span of 12 bases. The CDR3 consists of 14 residues. Germline assignment: CDR1 LNHDA and CDR2 SQIVND (reference sequence). The CDR3 loop is CASSILVGGYEQYF. The CDR3 region has the DNA TGTGCCAGTAGTATACTAGTAGGGGGTTACGAGCAGTACTTC.

This clonotype was detected only a few times. The CDR3 loop reads CSARDREQGGFGGYTF. CDR3 bases: TGCAGTGCTAGAGATCGCGAGCAGGGCGGTTTCGGGGGCTACACCTTC. The chain uses TRBV20-1 and TRBJ1-2, with D possibly being TRBD1 (5 bases). CDR1 and CDR2 (germline): DFQATT, SNEGSKA (reference sequence). The CDR3 has 16 amino acids. V was shortened by 0 bases and J by 8 bases, with 22 bases between the two germline ends.

This clonotype has only a few counts. The chain carries TRBV15 and TRBJ2-7; TRBD2 matches 10 bases. The CDR3 has 14 amino acids. Germline values: CDR1 LNHNV, CDR2 YYDKDF (reference sequence). The trim removed 5 bases at V and 4 bases at J, leaving 5 bases unmatched. This CDR3 is CATSGVAGGYEQYF. CDR3 DNA sequence: TGTGCCACCAGCGGCGTAGCGGGAGGTTACGAGCAGTACTTC. Combining the CDR3 with reference TRBV15 and TRBJ2-7 gives the whole variable domain DAMVIQNPRYQVTQFGKPVTLSCSQTLNHNVMYWYQQKSSQAPKLLFHYYDKDFNNEADTPDNFQSRRPNTSFCFLDIRSPGLGDTAMYLCATSGVAGGYEQYFGPGTRLTVT.

There are many counts of this clonotype. The CDR3 coding sequence is TGTGCCAGCCTTCGCAGGGGAACTGGCTACACCTTC. Its protein is CASLRRGTGYTF. The J gene is TRBJ1-2, the V gene TRBV2; D is possibly TRBD1 (6 bases). Germline loops: CDR1 SNHLY, CDR2 FYNNEI. The V and J ends lost 8 bases and 7 bases respectively, with 14 bases between them. CDR3 size: 12 residues.

The chain has TRBV28 and TRBJ2-5; D is unresolved. V was shortened by 3 bases and J by 1 base, with 9 bases between the two germline ends. The V gene's germline CDR1 is MDHEN and CDR2 SYDVKM. This CDR3 region has 14 residues. This CDR3 reads CASSFLSLQETQYF. The CDR3 region has the DNA TGTGCCAGCAGTTTCCTTAGCCTCCAAGAGACCCAGTACTTC.

V gene TRBV5-1 combines with J gene TRBJ1-1; a possible D gene is TRBD1 (5 bases). CDR1 and CDR2 (germline): SGHRS, YFSETQ. V was pared by 0 bases and J by 6 bases, with 9 bases between. The CDR3 runs 13 residues. CDR3 region: CASSLVQGSEAFF. The DNA of the CDR3 is TGCGCCAGCAGCTTGGTCCAGGGATCTGAAGCTTTCTTT. Variable domain in full (rest from reference TRBV5-1 and TRBJ1-1): KAGVTQTPRYLIKTRGQQVTLSCSPISGHRSVSWYQQTPGQGLQFLFEYFSETQRNKGNFPGRFSGRQFSNSRSEMNVSTLELGDSALYLCASSLVQGSEAFFGQGTRLTVV.

The V call is TRBV7-9, the J call TRBJ1-2; the match to TRBD1 covers 7 bases. The CDR3 contains 18 residues. CDR1 is SEHNR and CDR2 is FQNEAQ in the germline V gene (reference sequence). J was trimmed by 0 bases and V by 5 bases; bases with no gene match: 15. The chain's CDR3 is CASSPLPGTVNSNYGYTF. The CDR3 region has the DNA TGTGCCAGCAGCCCTCTTCCCGGGACAGTTAACTCTAACTATGGCTACACCTTC.

This clonotype was detected many times. The chain couples TRBV29-1 to TRBJ2-6; the D is unclear. Germline V gene data show CDR1 as SQVTM and CDR2 as ANQGSEA. This CDR3 region has 15 residues. Trimming took 0 bases from V and 0 from J, leaving 6 bases between them. The CDR3 here is CSVEELDSGANVLTF. The CDR3 nucleotides read TGCAGCGTTGAAGAACTCGACTCTGGGGCCAACGTCCTGACTTTC.

V and J are TRBV20-1 and TRBJ2-2; D possibly corresponds to TRBD2 (6 bases). Germline lookup yields CDR1 DFQATT and CDR2 SNEGSKA (reference sequence). This CDR3 has 15 residues. V lost 4 bases and J lost 0, with 12 bases in between. The CDR3 protein is CSANRGLSNTGELFF. In DNA form, the CDR3 reads TGCAGTGCTAATAGGGGACTGTCGAACACCGGGGAGCTGTTTTTT.

V gene TRBV7-8 combines with J gene TRBJ2-5, with 10 bases that match TRBD1. The V segment lost 1 base and the J segment 4 bases; nucleotides outside the gene matches: 3. The germline V gene encodes CDR1 SGHVS and CDR2 FQNEAQ. The CDR3 sequence is 15 residues long. The CDR3 loop reads CASSLGDRGRETQYF. CDR3 nucleotide sequence: TGTGCCAGCAGCTTAGGAGACAGGGGGCGAGAGACCCAGTACTTC. The whole variable domain, remainder taken from reference TRBV7-8 and TRBJ2-5, is GAGVSQSPRYKVAKRGQDVALRCDPISGHVSLFWYQQALGQGPEFLTYFQNEAQLDKSGLPSDRFFAERPEGSVSTLKIQRTQQEDSAVYLCASSLGDRGRETQYFGPGTRLLVL.

V is TRBV2 and J is TRBJ2-7; 15 bases are shared with TRBD2. CDR3 length: 15 amino acids. The J segment lost 3 bases and the V segment lost 4 bases, leaving 1 base of the junction unmatched. Germline V gene data show CDR1 as SNHLY and CDR2 as FYNNEI. In nucleotides, the CDR3 is TGTGCCAGCAGTGGGGGACTAGCGGGAGGCTACGAGCAGTACTTC. The encoded protein is CASSGGLAGGYEQYF.

This clonotype was seen many times. V and J are TRBV3-1 and TRBJ2-1; 8 bases match TRBD2. The germline CDR1 and CDR2 sequences are LGHDT and YNNKEL (reference sequence). The junction had 7 bases not matched to a gene; V was cut back by 6 bases and J by 0 bases. The CDR3 totals 16 residues. The CDR3 here is CASSSWREDSYNEQFF. The CDR3 coding sequence is TGTGCCAGCAGTTCCTGGCGGGAGGACTCCTACAATGAGCAGTTCTTC.

The table lists this clonotype with many counts. The J gene is TRBJ1-2, the V gene TRBV2; maybe TRBD1 (5 bases). CDR3 size: 14 residues. Germline values: CDR1 SNHLY, CDR2 FYNNEI. V was pared by 4 bases and J by 5 bases, with 14 bases between. The CDR3 nucleotides are TGTGCCAGCAGTGTCCGGATGGCAGGGTATGGCTACACCTTC. Protein product: CASSVRMAGYGYTF.

The chain couples TRBV4-1 to TRBJ1-5; D gene ambiguous. V was clipped by 2 bases and J by 7 bases, with 12 bases between them. Germline V gives CDR1 MGHRA, CDR2 YSYEKL. CDR3 length: 14 residues. CDR3 sequence reads: CASSQHQVAQPQHF. CDR3 nucleotides: TGCGCCAGCAGCCAACATCAGGTCGCCCAGCCCCAGCATTTT.